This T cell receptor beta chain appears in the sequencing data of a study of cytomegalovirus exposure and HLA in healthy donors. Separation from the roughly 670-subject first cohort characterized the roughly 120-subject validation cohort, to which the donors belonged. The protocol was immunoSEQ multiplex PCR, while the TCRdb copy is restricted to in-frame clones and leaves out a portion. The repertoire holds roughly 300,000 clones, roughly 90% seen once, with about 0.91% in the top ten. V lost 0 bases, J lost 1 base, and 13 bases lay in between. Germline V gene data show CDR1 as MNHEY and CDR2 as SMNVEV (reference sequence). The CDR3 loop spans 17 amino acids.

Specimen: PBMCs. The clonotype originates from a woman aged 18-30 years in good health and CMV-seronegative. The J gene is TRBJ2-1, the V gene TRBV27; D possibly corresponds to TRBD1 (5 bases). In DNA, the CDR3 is TGTGCCAGCAGTTTATCTTCAGGGAAGATGTCCTACAATGAGCAGTTCTTC. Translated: CASSLSSGKMSYNEQFF.